These 7 T cell receptor beta chains were all obtained from the same sample, sequenced in a study of OX40 agonist ivuxolimab in advanced cancers. The repertoire was sequenced with immunoSEQ multiplex PCR; TCRdb's copy has only in-frame clones and lacks some. This repertoire shows 70,000 to 80,000 clones, about 81% found once; its top ten account for roughly 4.7%. The sequencing used CD4+ or CD8+ T cells sorted from blood, collected in a trial of the OX40 agonist ivuxolimab. These receptor sequences come from an adult with an advanced solid tumor such as melanoma, head and neck, liver or kidney cancer.

By sample share, this clone is medium-sized (0.01 to 0.1%). The chain combines TRBV11-1 with TRBJ1-2, with a weak D call TRBD1 (5 bases). The germline gives CDR1 SGHAT, CDR2 FQDESV (reference sequence). The CDR3 is made up of 14 amino acids. The V and J ends lost 3 bases and 5 bases respectively, with 13 bases between them. The CDR3 DNA is TGTGCCAGCAGCTTTCCGACCGGGGGTTATGGCTACACCTTC. This sequence encodes CASSFPTGGYGYTF.

This chain links TRBV6-6 with TRBJ2-1, with a tentative D call TRBD2 (5 bases). Germline V lookup: CDR1 MNHNY, CDR2 SVGAGI (reference sequence). Trimming took off 0 bases at V and 7 bases at J, with 10 bases between the two ends. This CDR3 spans 14 amino acids. This CDR3 reads CASSYSRAVNEQFF. The CDR3 nucleotides read TGTGCCAGCAGTTACTCGAGGGCCGTGAATGAGCAGTTCTTC.

The chain joins TRBV5-6 to TRBJ1-2, with D possibly TRBD1 on 5 matching bases. V dropped 5 bases and J dropped 5 bases, with 13 bases sitting between them. Germline-derived CDR1 and CDR2 are SGHDT and YYEEEE. This CDR3 is built from 13 residues. In DNA form, the CDR3 reads TGTGCCAGCAGGCTTGGGACGGAATATGGCTACACCTTC. Translating gives CASRLGTEYGYTF.

The chain carries TRBV29-1 and TRBJ2-3, with D perhaps TRBD1 (5 bases). This CDR3 spans 12 amino acids. Deletions cut 8 bases from V and 4 bases from J, with 13 bases between. Germline CDR1 and CDR2: SQVTM and ANQGSEA. The DNA for the CDR3 is TGCAGCTCAACAGGTACCCCAGATACGCAGTATTTT. Translation gives CSSTGTPDTQYF.

This chain uses TRBV7-2 with TRBJ1-5; possibly TRBD1 for D (5 bases). This CDR3 is 13 amino acids long. The germline V gene encodes CDR1 SGHTA and CDR2 FQGNSA. The V end lost 5 bases, the J end lost 1 base, and 6 bases lay between the germline ends. The CDR3, as DNA: TGTGCCAGCAGCCGACAGAGCAATCAGCCCCAGCATTTT. Protein: CASSRQSNQPQHF.

V is TRBV9 and J is TRBJ2-5; D is unclear. In germline, CDR1 is SGDLS, CDR2 YYNGEE. V was clipped by 0 bases and J by 5 bases, with 8 bases between them. CDR3 length equals 13 residues. In DNA form, the CDR3 reads TGTGCCAGCAGCGTAGGCGGTGGGGAGACCCAGTACTTC. Its translation is CASSVGGGETQYF.

The DNA of the CDR3 is TGTGCCAGCAGTGCCCGGGGCCCAAGGGATTCACCCCTCCACTTT. Amino acids: CASSARGPRDSPLHF. The chain carries TRBV6-5 and TRBJ1-6; maybe TRBD1 (5 bases). Germline lookup yields CDR1 MNHEY and CDR2 SVGAGI. The CDR3 runs to 15 residues. V lost 5 bases and J lost 8, with 16 bases in between.